This TCR beta chain is drawn from a study of shared clonotypes between healthy human individuals. Study-level points and caveats: A handful of donors had about 5% of their naive CD4 clonotypes in common.

The CDR3 has 16 amino acids. The V end lost 8 bases, the J end lost 0 bases, and 14 bases lay between the germline ends. Germline-derived CDR1 and CDR2 are LNHDA and SQIVND (reference sequence). Here immunoSEQ multiplex PCR was the method, and the copy in TCRdb shows in-frame clones only, minus some. The sample contains about a million clones, approximately 72% of which appear only once. About this clone itself: What it binds is not known.

The clonotype comes from a young man in good health. This sequence joins TRBV19 and TRBJ2-6; the D gene is possibly TRBD2 (5 bases). What was sequenced was memory CD4+ T cells sorted from blood. Subset defined: CD45RA-negative fraction. The CDR3 loop is CASLLGGSSGANVLTF. The CDR3 region has the DNA TGTGCCAGTCTTCTCGGTGGGAGCTCTGGGGCCAACGTCCTGACTTTC.